The next 9 T cell receptor beta chains were all read from a single sample in a study of low-dose radiotherapy and immunotherapy resistance in tumors. Time point here: after trial treatment. Treatment here: LDRT plus nivolumab, ipilimumab, low-dose cyclophosphamide and aspirin (RACIN trial). TRAV and TRBV primers primed cDNA for both TCRalpha and TCRbeta. PCR amplification of the TCRs was performed with Phusion for 20 to 25 PCR cycles, and it relied on a constant-region primer together with a V-primer adapter. TCRdb re-analysed the reads in MiXCR, keeping a single row per CDR3 protein. The sample records roughly 100,000 distinct CDR3 sequences, about 20% being singletons. This material consisted of PBMCs, taken after low-dose radiotherapy plus immunotherapy. These receptors all come from a male donor with prostate cancer.

This clonotype has at least ten counts. The chain couples TRBV5-1 to TRBJ2-2; D assignment may be TRBD1 or TRBD2 (5 bases each). The germline V and J ends were trimmed by 4 bases and 4 bases, with 8 bases remaining between them. Germline V gene data show CDR1 as SGHRS and CDR2 as YFSETQ. This CDR3 region has 13 residues. CDR3 sequence: CASSEGLTGELFF. Here the CDR3 DNA reads TGCGCCAGCAGCGAGGGGCTCACCGGGGAGCTGTTTTTT.

Many counts were recorded for this clonotype. V gene TRBV6-2 or TRBV6-3 combines with J gene TRBJ2-1; D possibly matches TRBD1 or TRBD2 (6 bases each). The V end lost 5 bases, the J end lost 4 bases, and 21 bases lay between the germline ends. Germline values: CDR1 MNHEY, CDR2 SVGEGT. This CDR3 spans 17 amino acids. CDR3 DNA sequence: TGTGCCAGCAGTGGCATGGGGGGCCCAGGAATATACAATGAGCAGTTCTTC. Protein sequence: CASSGMGGPGIYNEQFF.

The sample holds many counts of this clonotype. V and J are TRBV29-1 and TRBJ2-1, with 7 bases lining up with TRBD2. This CDR3 region has 15 residues. CDR1 is SQVTM, CDR2 ANQGSEA, per germline. The CDR3 nucleotides read TGCAGTGCGCCGGGACTATCTAGCTCCTACAATGAGCAGTTCTTC. Encoded protein: CSAPGLSSSYNEQFF.

This clonotype has a count of ten or more. This chain uses TRBV3-1 with TRBJ2-3; 9 positions match TRBD2. With 0 bases clipped from V and 5 bases from J, the junction kept 3 bases outside the gene matches. The CDR3 consists of 15 residues. Germline CDR1 is LGHDT and CDR2 is YNNKEL (reference sequence). CDR3 in amino acids: CASSQDLAGRDTQYF. The CDR3 region has the DNA TGTGCCAGCAGCCAAGACCTAGCGGGGCGAGATACGCAGTATTTT.

The gene calls are TRBV20-1 and TRBJ1-1; D unclear. The V and J ends lost 3 bases and 3 bases respectively, with 14 bases between them. There are 14 residues in the CDR3. Germline CDR1 reads DFQATT; CDR2 reads SNEGSKA (reference sequence). The CDR3 DNA is TGCAGTGCTAGGCCGGCAGACTTCCACACTGAAGCTTTCTTT. Translation gives CSARPADFHTEAFF.

A few counts support this clonotype. The chain has TRBV5-6 and TRBJ2-7; D remains unclear. V gave up 0 bases and J gave up 5 bases, with 12 bases separating them. CDR3 length: 14 amino acids. Germline-derived CDR1 and CDR2 are SGHDT and YYEEEE. Here the CDR3 DNA reads TGTGCCAGCAGCTTGGGAACTTTCGGGCACGAGCAGTACTTC. It is translated as CASSLGTFGHEQYF.

This clonotype was recorded many times. V is TRBV4-1 and J is TRBJ2-6; a weak D match, TRBD1 (5 bases). V was clipped by 6 bases and J by 2 bases, with 11 bases between them. CDR3 length equals 15 residues. CDR1 MGHRA and CDR2 YSYEKL come from the germline V gene. The CDR3, as DNA: TGCGCCAGCAGTCCCTGGACAACTGGGGCCAACGTCCTGACTTTC. This encodes CASSPWTTGANVLTF.

This clonotype was observed a few times. The rearrangement uses TRBV3-1 and TRBJ2-7, with 10 bases identical to TRBD1. The V gene end was trimmed by 3 bases and the J gene end by 3 bases; junction bases not matched to a gene: 20. The CDR3 has 20 residues. CDR1 and CDR2 from the germline V gene are LGHDT and YNNKEL (reference sequence). The chain's CDR3 is CASSQMVGQGNPKPFYEQYF. The CDR3 nucleotides read TGTGCCAGCAGCCAGATGGTGGGACAGGGGAACCCTAAACCCTTCTACGAGCAGTACTTC.

This clonotype was recorded at least ten times. The CDR3 spells CSVEQGRRTLETQYF. CDR3 DNA: TGCAGCGTTGAACAGGGACGGCGAACGTTGGAGACCCAGTACTTC. The chain combines TRBV29-1 with TRBJ2-5, with D possibly being TRBD1 or TRBD2 (5 bases each). Germline V gene data show CDR1 as SQVTM and CDR2 as ANQGSEA. This CDR3 is built from 15 residues. Trimming removed 2 bases at V and 5 bases at J, with 18 bases between.